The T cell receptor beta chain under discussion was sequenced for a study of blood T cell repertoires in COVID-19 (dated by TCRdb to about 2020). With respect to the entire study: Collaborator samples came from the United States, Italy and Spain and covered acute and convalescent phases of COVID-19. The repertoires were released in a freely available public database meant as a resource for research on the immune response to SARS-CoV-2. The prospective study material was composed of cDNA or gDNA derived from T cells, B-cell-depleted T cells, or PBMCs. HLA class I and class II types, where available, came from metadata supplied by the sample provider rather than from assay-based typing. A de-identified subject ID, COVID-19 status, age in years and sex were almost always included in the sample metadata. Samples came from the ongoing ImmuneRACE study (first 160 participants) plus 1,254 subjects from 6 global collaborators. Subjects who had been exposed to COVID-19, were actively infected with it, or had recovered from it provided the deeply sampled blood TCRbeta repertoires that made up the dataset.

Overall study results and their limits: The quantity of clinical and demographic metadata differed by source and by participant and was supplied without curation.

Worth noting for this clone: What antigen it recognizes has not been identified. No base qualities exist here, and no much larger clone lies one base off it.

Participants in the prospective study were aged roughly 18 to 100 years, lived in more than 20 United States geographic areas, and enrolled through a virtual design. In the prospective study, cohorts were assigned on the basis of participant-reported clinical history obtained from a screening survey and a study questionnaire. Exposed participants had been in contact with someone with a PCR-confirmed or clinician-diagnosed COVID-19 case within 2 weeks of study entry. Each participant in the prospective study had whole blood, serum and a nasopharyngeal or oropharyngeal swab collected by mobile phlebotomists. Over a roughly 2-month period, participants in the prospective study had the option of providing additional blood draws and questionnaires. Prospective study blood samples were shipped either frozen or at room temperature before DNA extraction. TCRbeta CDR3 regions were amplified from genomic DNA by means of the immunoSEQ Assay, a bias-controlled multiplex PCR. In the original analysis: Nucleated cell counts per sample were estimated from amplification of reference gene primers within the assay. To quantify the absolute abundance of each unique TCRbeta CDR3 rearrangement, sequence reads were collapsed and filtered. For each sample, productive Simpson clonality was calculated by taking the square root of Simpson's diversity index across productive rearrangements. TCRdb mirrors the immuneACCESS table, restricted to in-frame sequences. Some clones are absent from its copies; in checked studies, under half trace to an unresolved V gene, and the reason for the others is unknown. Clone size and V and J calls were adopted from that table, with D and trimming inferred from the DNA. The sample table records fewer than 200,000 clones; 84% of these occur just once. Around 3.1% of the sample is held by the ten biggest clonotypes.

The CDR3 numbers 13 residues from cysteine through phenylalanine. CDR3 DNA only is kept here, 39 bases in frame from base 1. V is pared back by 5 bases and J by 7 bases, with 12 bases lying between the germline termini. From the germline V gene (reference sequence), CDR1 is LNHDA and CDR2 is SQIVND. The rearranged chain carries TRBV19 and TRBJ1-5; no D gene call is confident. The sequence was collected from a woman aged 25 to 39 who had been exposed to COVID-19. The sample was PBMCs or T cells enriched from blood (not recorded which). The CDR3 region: CASSYGVGQPQHF. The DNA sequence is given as TGTGCCAGTAGTTACGGGGTCGGGCAGCCCCAGCATTTT.